This TCR beta chain emerged from a study of sequential checkpoint blockade in melanoma. Profiled with immunoSEQ multiplex PCR; TCRdb holds only in-frame clones, not every one. This sample has more than 9,500 clones, with roughly 80% found just once. The J segment lost 2 bases and the V segment lost 3 bases, leaving 3 bases of the junction unmatched. Germline lookup yields CDR1 LNHDA and CDR2 SQIVND (reference sequence). This CDR3 comprises 15 residues. Treatment given: randomized to nivolumab then ipilimumab (arm A) or the reverse (arm B). This sequence was found in a human donor with melanoma. The material was CD8+ T cells sorted from blood (inferred from file names), obtained from a patient given nivolumab and ipilimumab in sequence. This chain uses TRBV19 with TRBJ2-3; 9 bases align to TRBD2. CDR3 sequence reads: CASSMRGGATDTQYF. As DNA, the CDR3 is TGTGCCAGTAGTATGCGGGGGGGGGCCACAGATACGCAGTATTTT.